A selection of T cell receptor beta chains follows, all from one sample in a study of shared clonotypes between healthy human individuals. The protocol was immunoSEQ multiplex PCR, while the TCRdb copy is restricted to in-frame clones and leaves out a portion. The sample shows roughly 2.2 million clones, 85% to 95% of them seen only once. The sequenced sample consisted of naive CD4+ T cells from PBMCs. The source of these receptors is a man aged 18 to 30 in good health. Some clones in this sample may be carry-over from other donors' samples. CDR3s include the opening cysteine and the closing phenylalanine or tryptophan. The D gene is left open where the match is weak. A clone size is listed for some rows: how often the clone was seen (once, few, many), or a class if it is expanded.

TGTGCCAGCAGCTCCTCTGAAGGGAATAATTCACCCCTCCACTTT	CASSSSEGNNSPLHF	NA	NA	TRBV7-8	TRBJ1-6
TGCGCCAGCAAGCGGACCGCGAACACCGGGGAGCTGTTTTTT	CASKRTANTGELFF	NA	NA	TRBV5-1	TRBJ2-2
TGCGCCAGCAGCTTGGAAGGAGACCAAGAGACCCAGTACTTC	CASSLEGDQETQYF	NA	NA	TRBV5-1	TRBJ2-5
TGCGCCAGCGGTAGATCCGCTAGCACAGATACGCAGTATTTT	CASGRSASTDTQYF	NA	NA	TRBV5-1	TRBJ2-3
TGCAGCGTTGAAGATCGCGAGGTCTGCAATCAGCCCCAGCATTTT	CSVEDREVCNQPQHF	NA	many	TRBV29-1	TRBJ1-5
TGTGCCAGCTCACCACTCGCGGCTAGCGGGAGGGCAGATACGCAGTATTTT	CASSPLAASGRADTQYF	TRBD2	NA	TRBV18	TRBJ2-3
TGCGCCAGCAGTTCTCCCGACTCCACAGATACGCAGTATTTT	CASSSPDSTDTQYF	NA	NA	TRBV5-1	TRBJ2-3
TGCGCCAGCAGCTTGGATCTAGCGAGGAATGAGCAGTTCTTC	CASSLDLARNEQFF	NA	NA	TRBV5-1	TRBJ2-1
TGCGCCAGCAGTGAGAGGGGGCAAGGTGAGCAGTTCTTC	CASSERGQGEQFF	TRBD1	few	TRBV10-1	TRBJ2-1
TGTGCCAGCACCCAGGGCTACACCTTC	CASTQGYTF	NA	NA	TRBV27	TRBJ1-2
TGTGCCAGCAGTGCGGCGGGACAGGGGTTGAACACTGAAGCTTTCTTT	CASSAAGQGLNTEAFF	TRBD1	NA	TRBV28	TRBJ1-1
TGTGCCAGCAGCGTAGCTAGCAGGAACACCGGGGAGCTGTTTTTT	CASSVASRNTGELFF	NA	NA	TRBV9	TRBJ2-2
TGTGCCAGCAGCTTGGACAGCTACGCAGAAGCTTTCTTT	CASSLDSYAEAFF	NA	NA	TRBV5-5	TRBJ1-1
TGTGCCAGCACCGCTAGGGGCCGGACCGGGGAGCTGTTTTTT	CASTARGRTGELFF	NA	NA	TRBV5-8	TRBJ2-2
TGTGCCAGCACGGGGGACACCGGGGAGCTGTTTTTT	CASTGDTGELFF	NA	once	TRBV6-6	TRBJ2-2
TGTGCCAGCAGCCCCCCCCGAGGGGGCAACGAGCAGTACTTC	CASSPPRGGNEQYF	TRBD1	once	TRBV6-6	TRBJ2-7
TGTGCCAGCAGTCCCGGACAGGGACGCAATCAGCCCCAGCATTTT	CASSPGQGRNQPQHF	TRBD1	NA	TRBV6-6	TRBJ1-5
TGCGCCAGCAAGGAAACTAGGCGGTTGTCCTACAATGAGCAGTTCTTC	CASKETRRLSYNEQFF	NA	NA	TRBV5-1	TRBJ2-1
TGCGCCAGCAGCTTGGCGGGGTTCTCACCCCTCCACTTT	CASSLAGFSPLHF	NA	NA	TRBV5-1	TRBJ1-6
TGTGCCAGTTCCAGGGCAAGTGGAAACACCATATATTTT	CASSRASGNTIYF	NA	few	TRBV19	TRBJ1-3
TGTGCCAGCAGCTTCAACTACGCGACGTCCTACAATGAGCAGTTCTTC	CASSFNYATSYNEQFF	NA	NA	TRBV9	TRBJ2-1
TGTGCCAGCAGCTTATCTCCTAGCGGCCAGTCCTACGAGCAGTACTTC	CASSLSPSGQSYEQYF	TRBD2	NA	TRBV7-6	TRBJ2-7
TGCGCCAGCAGCTTCCGGGACCCTCCCGGAGAGCAGTTCTTC	CASSFRDPPGEQFF	NA	NA	TRBV5-1	TRBJ2-1
TGTGCCACCACCCCAGCTGGCTCTGGAAACACCATATATTTT	CATTPAGSGNTIYF	NA	NA	TRBV28	TRBJ1-3
TGTGCCAGCACCCCTAGCGGGAGAGAGACCCAGTACTTC	CASTPSGRETQYF	TRBD2	NA	TRBV28	TRBJ2-5
TGTGCCAGCAGTTTGGAGGGATTAGGAGAAAAACTGTTTTTT	CASSLEGLGEKLFF	NA	once	TRBV28	TRBJ1-4
TGCGCCAGCAGCTTGGTAGCTAGTTCGGACCTTACGCAGTATTTT	CASSLVASSDLTQYF	NA	NA	TRBV5-1	TRBJ2-3
TGTGCCAGCAGCCAGGGACAGCAAGAGACCCAGTACTTC	CASSQGQQETQYF	TRBD1	NA	TRBV7-8	TRBJ2-5